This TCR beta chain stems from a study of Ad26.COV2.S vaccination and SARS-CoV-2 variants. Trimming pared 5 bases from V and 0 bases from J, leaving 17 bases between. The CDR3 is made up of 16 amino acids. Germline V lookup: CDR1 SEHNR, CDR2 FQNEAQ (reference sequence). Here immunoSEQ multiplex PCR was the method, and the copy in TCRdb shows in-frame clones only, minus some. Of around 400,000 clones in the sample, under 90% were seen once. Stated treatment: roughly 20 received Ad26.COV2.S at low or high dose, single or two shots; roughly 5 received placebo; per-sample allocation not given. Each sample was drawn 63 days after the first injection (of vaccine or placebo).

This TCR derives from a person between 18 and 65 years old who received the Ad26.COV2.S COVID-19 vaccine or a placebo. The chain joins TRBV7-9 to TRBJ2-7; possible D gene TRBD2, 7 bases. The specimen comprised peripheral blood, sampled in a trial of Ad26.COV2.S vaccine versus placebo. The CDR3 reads CASSLSRRGPSYEQYF. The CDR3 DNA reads TGTGCCAGCAGCCTTAGCCGGCGGGGGCCCTCCTACGAGCAGTACTTC. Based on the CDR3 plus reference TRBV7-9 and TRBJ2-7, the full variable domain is DTGVSQNPRHKITKRGQNVTFRCDPISEHNRLYWYRQTLGQGPEFLTYFQNEAQLEKSRLLSDRFSAERPKGSFSTLEIQRTEQGDSAMYLCASSLSRRGPSYEQYFGPGTRLTVT.